The 5 T cell receptor beta chains given below trace back to one sample, sequenced in a study of cytomegalovirus exposure and HLA in healthy donors. PCR was performed using 60 Vbeta and 13 Jbeta primers. TCRdb's table, derived via immunoSEQ multiplex PCR, lists solely in-frame clones and lacks some. The data contain about 110,000 clones, approximately 71% of them singletons. The source material was PBMCs. The source is a middle-aged man in good health and CMV-seronegative.

The J gene is TRBJ2-5, the V gene TRBV28, with 7 positions matching TRBD1. The CDR3 is made up of 14 amino acids. Trimming removed 7 bases from V and 2 bases from J; junction bases left unmatched: 7. Germline CDR1 is MDHEN and CDR2 is SYDVKM. CDR3 protein: CASTRQGVQETQYF. For the CDR3, the DNA is TGTGCCAGCACCCGGCAGGGGGTTCAAGAGACCCAGTACTTC.

The chain employs TRBV27 and TRBJ2-1, with 9 bases lining up with TRBD1. CDR3 length equals 15 residues. The germline V gene encodes CDR1 MNHEY and CDR2 SMNVEV (reference sequence). With V trimmed by 4 bases and J by 7 bases, 8 bases remained unmatched. The CDR3 nucleotides are TGTGCCAGCAGTTCGCTACAGGGGGCGCTTAATGAGCAGTTCTTC. Protein product: CASSSLQGALNEQFF.

V usage is TRBV6-1 and J usage is TRBJ2-7; 8 nucleotides line up with TRBD1. Germline CDR1 reads MNHNS; CDR2 reads SASEGT. The CDR3 covers 14 residues. The V and J ends lost 5 bases and 6 bases, in that order; junction bases with no gene match: 9. Here the CDR3 reads CASSPRTGRFEQYF. CDR3 in DNA: TGTGCCAGCAGTCCGAGGACAGGGAGATTCGAGCAGTACTTC.

This clone was seen a handful of times. The chain has TRBV5-6 and TRBJ2-7, with D tentatively TRBD1 (5 bases). Germline-derived CDR1 and CDR2 are SGHDT and YYEEEE. This CDR3 has 15 residues. The V end lost 1 base, the J end lost 2 bases, and 13 bases lay between the germline ends. CDR3 sequence (DNA): TGTGCCAGCAGCTTGAGAAGGTGGGGCACCTACGAGCAGTACTTC. Translation: CASSLRRWGTYEQYF.

The V gene is TRBV19, the J gene TRBJ2-2; D is undetermined. The CDR3 is 14 amino acids. CDR1 and CDR2 (germline): LNHDA, SQIVND (reference sequence). The V and J ends lost 9 bases and 2 bases respectively, with 13 bases between them. The CDR3 coding sequence is TGTGCCAGCAACCAAACACCTAACACCGGGGAGCTGTTTTTT. The encoded protein is CASNQTPNTGELFF.